This T cell receptor (beta chain) was documented in a study of shared clonotypes between healthy human individuals. Germline V lookup: CDR1 SNHLY, CDR2 FYNNEI. This CDR3 is 16 amino acids long. This clone was found many times. Profiled with immunoSEQ multiplex PCR; TCRdb holds only in-frame clones, not every one. The profile shows around 440,000 clones, 75% to 80% of them singletons. The chain couples TRBV2 to TRBJ2-5, with 7 bases identical to TRBD2. The assigned J gene may be wrong: the sequence end matches TRBJ2-7 better. This sequence originates from a woman in her forties in good health. Some clones in this sample may be carry-over from other donors' samples. Source material: PBMCs. CDR3 coding DNA: TGTGCCAGCAGTGACCCCGGGAGGTGGGACTCCTACGAGCAGTACTTC. Protein: CASSDPGRWDSYEQYF.